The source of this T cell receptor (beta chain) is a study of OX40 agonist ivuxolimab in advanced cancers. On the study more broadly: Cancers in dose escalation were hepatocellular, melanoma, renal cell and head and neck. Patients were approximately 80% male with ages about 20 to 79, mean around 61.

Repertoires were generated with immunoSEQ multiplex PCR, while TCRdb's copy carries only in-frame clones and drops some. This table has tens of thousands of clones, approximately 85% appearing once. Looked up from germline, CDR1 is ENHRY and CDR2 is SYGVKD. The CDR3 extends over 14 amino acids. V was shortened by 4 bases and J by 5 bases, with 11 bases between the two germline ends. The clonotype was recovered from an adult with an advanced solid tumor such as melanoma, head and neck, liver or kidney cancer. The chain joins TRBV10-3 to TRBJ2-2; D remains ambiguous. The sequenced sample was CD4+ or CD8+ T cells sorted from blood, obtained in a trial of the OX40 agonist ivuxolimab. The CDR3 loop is CAISGQANTGELFF. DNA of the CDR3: TGTGCCATCAGTGGGCAGGCAAATACCGGGGAGCTGTTTTTT.